A selection of T cell receptor beta chains follows, all from one sample in a study of T cells after yellow fever vaccination. Using its own MiXCR run on the 5' RACE reads, TCRdb lists one record per CDR3 protein. The repertoire consists of roughly 240,000 distinct CDR3 sequences, with more than 6.5% occurring once and the leading ten covering 1% to 1.2%. This specimen was CD4+ T cells sorted from PBMCs, taken on the day of the yellow fever booster vaccination. The receptors originated from a man aged 25 to 45 who received the YFV17D yellow fever vaccine. Each CDR3 is given with its conserved first and last residue. Each record gives: V gene, J gene, D gene, clone size, CDR3 DNA, CDR3 protein. D genes are given only for firm matches. Clone size is given for some rows only: seen once, a few or many times, or a class if the clone is expanded.

V: TRBV6-2/TRBV6-3; J: TRBJ2-2; D: TRBD2; size: many; DNA: TGTGCCAGCAGTCAACGCGGGACTAGCGGGAGTTGGGGCACCGGGGAGCTGTTTTTT; CDR3: CASSQRGTSGSWGTGELFF
V: TRBV7-8; J: TRBJ2-7; D: .; size: few; DNA: TGTGCCAGCAGCTACGGACTAGAAGGGGGCGAGCAGTACTTC; CDR3: CASSYGLEGGEQYF
V: TRBV20-1; J: TRBJ2-7; D: TRBD1; size: many; DNA: TGCAGTGCTAGCACACACAGGGGACCCTACGAGCAGTACTTC; CDR3: CSASTHRGPYEQYF
V: TRBV5-1; J: TRBJ2-2; D: .; size: many; DNA: TGCGCCAGCAGCTTGTCCAGGGAGGTCACCGGGGAGCTGTTTTTT; CDR3: CASSLSREVTGELFF
V: TRBV5-6; J: TRBJ2-7; D: .; size: many; DNA: TGTGCCAGCAGCTTGGTCGGGAGCATCTCCTACGAGCAGTACTTC; CDR3: CASSLVGSISYEQYF
V: TRBV7-2; J: TRBJ1-2; D: .; size: many; DNA: TGTGCCAGCAGCGTCGACTGGACGGCTAACTATGGCTACACCTTC; CDR3: CASSVDWTANYGYTF
V: TRBV20-1; J: TRBJ2-7; D: .; size: many; DNA: TGCAAGGTTAAGCGCGACTCCTACGAGCAGTACTTC; CDR3: CKVKRDSYEQYF
V: TRBV7-9; J: TRBJ2-7; D: .; size: many; DNA: TGTGCCAGCAGCTTAGATAGGCACAACGAGCAGTACTTC; CDR3: CASSLDRHNEQYF
V: TRBV7-2; J: TRBJ1-3; D: TRBD1; size: many; DNA: TGTGCCAGCAGCGCGGTTGGGACAGGGGGGAGAAACACCATATATTTT; CDR3: CASSAVGTGGRNTIYF
V: TRBV20-1; J: TRBJ2-7; D: .; size: many; DNA: TGCAGTGCAAACCGGGGCGACCGCTACGAGCAGTACTTC; CDR3: CSANRGDRYEQYF
V: TRBV11-2; J: TRBJ1-2; D: .; size: .; DNA: TGTGCCAGCAGCTTAGACTCTACTACCATACAGGGCGGTGGCTACACCTTC; CDR3: CASSLDSTTIQGGGYTF
V: TRBV6-2/TRBV6-3; J: TRBJ2-1; D: TRBD1; size: many; DNA: TGTGCCAGCGGGACAGCGTACAATGAGCAGTTCTTC; CDR3: CASGTAYNEQFF
V: TRBV19; J: TRBJ2-6; D: .; size: few; DNA: TGTGCCAGTAGTACCCAACACAACCTCTGGGTTGGGGGGGCCAACGTCCTGACTTTC; CDR3: CASSTQHNLWVGGANVLTF
V: TRBV9; J: TRBJ2-2; D: .; size: many; DNA: TGTGCCAGCAGCGAGGTGGGCACAGTCACCGGGGAGCTGTTTTTT; CDR3: CASSEVGTVTGELFF
V: TRBV29-1; J: TRBJ2-3; D: TRBD2; size: few; DNA: TGCAGCGTAGAGGTAGCGGGAGAAACGCAGTATTTT; CDR3: CSVEVAGETQYF
V: TRBV25-1; J: TRBJ2-5; D: .; size: many; DNA: TGTGCCAGCAGTCAGGGGTTGGAGACCCAGTACTTC; CDR3: CASSQGLETQYF
V: TRBV5-1; J: TRBJ2-5; D: .; size: many; DNA: TGCGCCAGCAGCTTGTTTACGAGACAAGAGACCCAGTACTTC; CDR3: CASSLFTRQETQYF
V: TRBV7-2; J: TRBJ2-1; D: TRBD2; size: few; DNA: TGTGCCAGCAGCTTAGCTAGCGGGAGTTTTGAGCAGTTCTTC; CDR3: CASSLASGSFEQFF
V: TRBV6-5; J: TRBJ2-1; D: .; size: many; DNA: TGTGCCAGCAGTTATGATAGCTCCTACAATGAGCAGTTCTTC; CDR3: CASSYDSSYNEQFF
V: TRBV20-1; J: TRBJ2-3; D: TRBD2; size: many; DNA: TGCAGTGCCGCCAGCGGGAAGAACACAGATACGCAGTATTTT; CDR3: CSAASGKNTDTQYF
V: TRBV9; J: TRBJ2-1; D: TRBD1; size: few; DNA: TGTGCCAGCAGCGTAGAGGACAGGGTTGGCTACAATGAGCAGTTCTTC; CDR3: CASSVEDRVGYNEQFF
V: TRBV29-1; J: TRBJ1-2; D: .; size: many; DNA: TGCAGCGTTTTCGGACAGTATGGCTACACCTTC; CDR3: CSVFGQYGYTF
V: TRBV5-6; J: TRBJ2-7; D: .; size: few; DNA: TGTGCCAGCAGCCCCCAAGGGGGTCAGTACGAGCAGTACTTC; CDR3: CASSPQGGQYEQYF
V: TRBV5-4; J: TRBJ2-1; D: .; size: .; DNA: TGTGCCAGCAGCTTGGCCGCAGGGGCCAATGAGCAGTTCTTC; CDR3: CASSLAAGANEQFF
V: TRBV6-2/TRBV6-3; J: TRBJ1-2; D: .; size: once; DNA: TGTGCCAGCAGTTTCTCGACTCTGAACCATGGCTACACCTTC; CDR3: CASSFSTLNHGYTF
V: TRBV7-9; J: TRBJ1-4; D: TRBD1; size: few; DNA: TGTGCCAGCAGCCGGGACAGGGAGAGGCCTAATGAAAAACTGTTTTTT; CDR3: CASSRDRERPNEKLFF
V: TRBV7-2; J: TRBJ2-1; D: TRBD2; size: many; DNA: TGTGCCAGCAGCGCCATGGGACTAGCGGGCGTCAATGAGCAGTTCTTC; CDR3: CASSAMGLAGVNEQFF
V: TRBV14; J: TRBJ2-5; D: .; size: many; DNA: TGTGCCAGCAGCCAAGGGTCGGGCTGGCAAGAGACCCAGTACTTC; CDR3: CASSQGSGWQETQYF
V: TRBV28; J: TRBJ2-7; D: TRBD1; size: .; DNA: TGTGCCAGCAAAACGCCGGGACAGGGCTCCTACGAGCAGTACTTC; CDR3: CASKTPGQGSYEQYF
V: TRBV27; J: TRBJ1-1; D: .; size: many; DNA: TGTGCCAGCAGTACTCCACCGAACACTGAAGCTTTCTTT; CDR3: CASSTPPNTEAFF
V: TRBV12-3/TRBV12-4; J: TRBJ2-3; D: TRBD2; size: few; DNA: TGTGCCAGCAGTTTAGCCATTACTGATAGCGGGAGGGCCCTATCAGATACGCAGTATTTT; CDR3: CASSLAITDSGRALSDTQYF
V: TRBV29-1; J: TRBJ2-3; D: .; size: many; DNA: TGCAGCGTTGAACGAGGGGCCTCCCCAGATACGCAGTATTTT; CDR3: CSVERGASPDTQYF
V: TRBV27; J: TRBJ2-5; D: .; size: many; DNA: TGTGCCAGCAGTCCCAATTCGCGGAGACTGGCGTACTTC; CDR3: CASSPNSRRLAYF
V: TRBV20-1; J: TRBJ2-5; D: TRBD2; size: .; DNA: TGCAGTGCTTACCAGCGGGAGCCTCTCCAAGAGACCCAGTACTTC; CDR3: CSAYQREPLQETQYF
V: TRBV27; J: TRBJ2-7; D: TRBD2; size: many; DNA: TGTGCCAGCAGTTTCCGACTAGCGGGCCACTACGAGCAGTACTTC; CDR3: CASSFRLAGHYEQYF
V: TRBV20-1; J: TRBJ2-7; D: TRBD2; size: many; DNA: TGCAGTGCCAGCAGATCGGGAGCGGGAGCCGAGCAGTACTTC; CDR3: CSASRSGAGAEQYF
V: TRBV27; J: TRBJ2-7; D: TRBD2; size: .; DNA: TGTGCCAGCAGTTGGAGAGCGGGACTTTCCGACGAGCAGTACTTC; CDR3: CASSWRAGLSDEQYF
V: TRBV20-1; J: TRBJ2-7; D: .; size: .; DNA: TGCAGTGCTAGGGACGGCCTTACCCCTTCCTACGAGCAGTACTTC; CDR3: CSARDGLTPSYEQYF
V: TRBV6-6; J: TRBJ1-5; D: .; size: .; DNA: TGTGCCAGCAGCAAGATTAGCAAGCAGCCCCAGCATTTT; CDR3: CASSKISKQPQHF
V: TRBV28; J: TRBJ2-1; D: .; size: .; DNA: TGTGCCAGCACTCCCGCTAGGTATTACAATGAGCAGTTCTTC; CDR3: CASTPARYYNEQFF
V: TRBV20-1; J: TRBJ2-1; D: TRBD2; size: many; DNA: TGCAGTGTTAGAGATCTAGCGGGAGGTTATGAGCAGTTCTTC; CDR3: CSVRDLAGGYEQFF
V: TRBV3-1; J: TRBJ2-7; D: .; size: .; DNA: TGTGCCAGCAGCCAAGATCGAGGGACCGCCTACGAGCAGTACTTC; CDR3: CASSQDRGTAYEQYF
V: TRBV30; J: TRBJ2-1; D: TRBD2; size: few; DNA: TGTGCCCGGACTAGCGGGAGGGCCTTGGATGAGCAGTTCTTC; CDR3: CARTSGRALDEQFF
V: TRBV7-2; J: TRBJ2-1; D: .; size: few; DNA: TGTGCCAGCAGCTTAGCCCATGAGCAGTTCTTC; CDR3: CASSLAHEQFF
V: TRBV7-9; J: TRBJ2-3; D: TRBD2; size: few; DNA: TGTGCCAGCAGCCCCAGACTAGCGGGAGACCATACGCAGTATTTT; CDR3: CASSPRLAGDHTQYF
V: TRBV12-3/TRBV12-4; J: TRBJ2-7; D: TRBD2; size: .; DNA: TGTGCCAGCAGCCGGGAGACTAGCGGATACCACCGATACGAGCAGTACTTC; CDR3: CASSRETSGYHRYEQYF
V: TRBV4-1; J: TRBJ1-2; D: .; size: .; DNA: TGCGCCAGCAGCCAAGAGGTCAGATTCGGCTACACCTTC; CDR3: CASSQEVRFGYTF
V: TRBV20-1; J: TRBJ2-5; D: TRBD2; size: .; DNA: TGCAGTGCTGCCCCCACTAGCGGAGGAAGACAAGAGACCCAGTACTTC; CDR3: CSAAPTSGGRQETQYF
V: TRBV18; J: TRBJ2-1; D: .; size: .; DNA: TGTGCCAGCTCACCACCGTCACTCGAGAGGCAGTTCTTC; CDR3: CASSPPSLERQFF
V: TRBV20-1; J: TRBJ2-1; D: TRBD2; size: .; DNA: TGCAGTGCTCACGGACTAGCGGGTGAATCCTACAATGAGCAGTTCTTC; CDR3: CSAHGLAGESYNEQFF
V: TRBV7-2; J: TRBJ2-1; D: TRBD2; size: many; DNA: TGTGCCAGCAGCCTCACGGGGGGGACTATCTACAATGAGCAGTTCTTC; CDR3: CASSLTGGTIYNEQFF
V: TRBV7-2; J: TRBJ2-1; D: .; size: few; DNA: TGTGCCAGCAGCTTATTTCGTACCGCCACTTACAATGAGCAGTTCTTC; CDR3: CASSLFRTATYNEQFF
V: TRBV23-1; J: TRBJ2-1; D: TRBD1; size: many; DNA: TGCGCCAGCAGGACAGGGGCTTCAAGGGGTGAGCAGTTCTTC; CDR3: CASRTGASRGEQFF